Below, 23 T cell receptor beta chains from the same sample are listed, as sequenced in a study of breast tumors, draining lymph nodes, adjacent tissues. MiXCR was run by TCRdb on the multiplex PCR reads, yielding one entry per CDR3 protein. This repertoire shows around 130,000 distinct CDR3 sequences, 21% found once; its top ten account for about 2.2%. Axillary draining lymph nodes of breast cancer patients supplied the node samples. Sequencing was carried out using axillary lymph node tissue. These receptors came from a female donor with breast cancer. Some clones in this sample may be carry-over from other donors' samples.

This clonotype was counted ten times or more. The CDR3 sequence is CSARGIQGRGYGYTF. DNA of the CDR3: TGCAGTGCTAGAGGCATACAGGGAAGAGGCTATGGCTACACCTTC. The genes are TRBV20-1 and TRBJ1-2, with D tentatively TRBD1 (6 bases). Germline V gene data show CDR1 as DFQATT and CDR2 as SNEGSKA (reference sequence). Deletions cut 1 base from V and 4 bases from J, with 16 bases between. This CDR3 is 15 amino acids long.

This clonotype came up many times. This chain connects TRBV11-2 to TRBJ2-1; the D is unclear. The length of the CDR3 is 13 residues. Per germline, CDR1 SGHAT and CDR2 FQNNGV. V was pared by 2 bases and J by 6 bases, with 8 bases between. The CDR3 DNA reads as TGTGCCAGCAGCTTAAGTACCGGCAATGAGCAGTTCTTC. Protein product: CASSLSTGNEQFF.

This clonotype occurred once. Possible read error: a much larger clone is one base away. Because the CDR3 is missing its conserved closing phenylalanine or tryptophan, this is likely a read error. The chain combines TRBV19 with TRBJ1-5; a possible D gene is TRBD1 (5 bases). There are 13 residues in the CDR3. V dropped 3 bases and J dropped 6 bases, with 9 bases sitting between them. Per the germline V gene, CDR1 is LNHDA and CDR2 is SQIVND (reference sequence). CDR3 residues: CASSIQGSQPQHS. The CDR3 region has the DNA TGTGCCAGTAGTATCCAGGGAAGTCAGCCCCAGCATTCT.

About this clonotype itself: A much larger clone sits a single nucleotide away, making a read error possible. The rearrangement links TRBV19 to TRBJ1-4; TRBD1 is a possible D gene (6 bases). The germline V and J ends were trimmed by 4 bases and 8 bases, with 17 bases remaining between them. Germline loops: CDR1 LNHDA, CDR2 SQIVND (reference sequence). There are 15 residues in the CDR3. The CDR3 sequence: CASSTAGAGEEKLFF. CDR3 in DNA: TGTGCCAGTAGTACAGCTGGAGCAGGGGAGGAAAAACTGTTTTTT.

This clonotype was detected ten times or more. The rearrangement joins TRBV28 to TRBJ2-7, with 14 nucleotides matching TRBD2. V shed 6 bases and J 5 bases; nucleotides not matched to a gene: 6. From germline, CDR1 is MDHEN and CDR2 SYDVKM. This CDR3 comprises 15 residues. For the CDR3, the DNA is TGTGCCAGCAGGGGGACTAGCGGGAGAATAGACGAGCAGTACTTC. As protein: CASRGTSGRIDEQYF.

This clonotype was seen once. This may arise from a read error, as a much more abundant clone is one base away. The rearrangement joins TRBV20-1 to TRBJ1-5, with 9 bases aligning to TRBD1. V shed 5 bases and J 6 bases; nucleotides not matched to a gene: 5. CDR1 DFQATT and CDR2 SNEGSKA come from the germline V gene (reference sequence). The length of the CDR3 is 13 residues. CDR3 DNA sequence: TGCAGTGCTCCGGACAGGGGAGGTCAGCCCCAGCATTTT. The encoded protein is CSAPDRGGQPQHF.

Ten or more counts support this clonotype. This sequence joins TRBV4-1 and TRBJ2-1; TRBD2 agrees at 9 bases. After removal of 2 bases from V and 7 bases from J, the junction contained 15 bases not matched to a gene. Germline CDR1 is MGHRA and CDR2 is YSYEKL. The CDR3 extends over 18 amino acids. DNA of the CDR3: TGCGCCAGCAGCCAACACCTCCGGGATAGCGGGAGTGGTAATGAGCAGTTCTTC. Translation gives CASSQHLRDSGSGNEQFF.

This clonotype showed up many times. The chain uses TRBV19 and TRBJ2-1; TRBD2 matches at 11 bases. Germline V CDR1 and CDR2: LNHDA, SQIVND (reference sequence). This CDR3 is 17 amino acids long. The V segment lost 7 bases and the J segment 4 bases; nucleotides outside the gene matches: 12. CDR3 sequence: CASTSSGTSGGYNEQFF. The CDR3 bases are TGTGCCAGTACCTCCTCGGGGACTAGCGGAGGATACAATGAGCAGTTCTTC.

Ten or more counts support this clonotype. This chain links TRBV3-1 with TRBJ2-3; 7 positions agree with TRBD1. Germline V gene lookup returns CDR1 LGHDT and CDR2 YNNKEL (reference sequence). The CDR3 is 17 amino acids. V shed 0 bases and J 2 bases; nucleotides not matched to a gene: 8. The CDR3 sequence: CASSQDRVRGLTDTQYF. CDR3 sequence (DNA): TGTGCCAGCAGCCAAGATCGAGTAAGGGGGCTCACAGATACGCAGTATTTT.

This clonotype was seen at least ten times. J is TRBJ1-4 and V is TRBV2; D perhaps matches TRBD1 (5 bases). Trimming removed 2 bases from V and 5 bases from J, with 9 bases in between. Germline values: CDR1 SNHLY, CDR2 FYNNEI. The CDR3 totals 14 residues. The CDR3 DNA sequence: TGTGCCAGCAGTGAAATCAGGGAAAATGAAAAACTGTTTTTT. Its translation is CASSEIRENEKLFF.

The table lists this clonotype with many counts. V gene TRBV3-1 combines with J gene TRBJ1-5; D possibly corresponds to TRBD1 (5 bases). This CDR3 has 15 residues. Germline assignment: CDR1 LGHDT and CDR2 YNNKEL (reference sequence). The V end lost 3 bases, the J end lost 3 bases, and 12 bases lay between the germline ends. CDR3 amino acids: CASSHTGRSNQPQHF. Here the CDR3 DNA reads TGTGCCAGCAGCCATACGGGACGTTCCAATCAGCCCCAGCATTTT. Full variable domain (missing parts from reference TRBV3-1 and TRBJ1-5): DTAVSQTPKYLVTQMGNDKSIKCEQNLGHDTMYWYKQDSKKFLKIMFSYNNKELIINETVPNRFSPKSPDKAHLNLHINSLELGDSAVYFCASSHTGRSNQPQHFGDGTRLSIL.

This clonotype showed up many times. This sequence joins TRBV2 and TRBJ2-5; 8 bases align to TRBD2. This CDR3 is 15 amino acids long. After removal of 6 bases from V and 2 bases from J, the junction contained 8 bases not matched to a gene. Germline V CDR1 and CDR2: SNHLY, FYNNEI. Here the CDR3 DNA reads TGTGCCAGCAGCCCGGGGGGACTAGATCAAGAGACCCAGTACTTC. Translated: CASSPGGLDQETQYF.

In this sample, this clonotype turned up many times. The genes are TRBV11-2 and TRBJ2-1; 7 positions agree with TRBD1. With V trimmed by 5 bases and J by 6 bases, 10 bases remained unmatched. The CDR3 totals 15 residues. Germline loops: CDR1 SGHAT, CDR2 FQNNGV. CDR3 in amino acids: CASSVGLGTVNEQFF. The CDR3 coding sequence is TGTGCCAGCAGCGTAGGGCTAGGGACAGTCAATGAGCAGTTCTTC.

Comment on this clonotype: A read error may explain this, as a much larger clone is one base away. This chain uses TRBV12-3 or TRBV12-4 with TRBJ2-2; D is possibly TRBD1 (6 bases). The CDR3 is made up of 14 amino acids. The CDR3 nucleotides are TGTGCCAGCAGATTAGGACAGAGCACCGGGGAGCTGTTTTTT. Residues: CASRLGQSTGELFF.

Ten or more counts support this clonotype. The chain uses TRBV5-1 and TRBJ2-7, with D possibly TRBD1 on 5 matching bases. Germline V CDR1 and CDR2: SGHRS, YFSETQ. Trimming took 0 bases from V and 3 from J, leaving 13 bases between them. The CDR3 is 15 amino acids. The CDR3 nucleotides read TGCGCCAGCAGCTTGGCTACAGGCCTTTACTACGAGCAGTACTTC. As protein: CASSLATGLYYEQYF.

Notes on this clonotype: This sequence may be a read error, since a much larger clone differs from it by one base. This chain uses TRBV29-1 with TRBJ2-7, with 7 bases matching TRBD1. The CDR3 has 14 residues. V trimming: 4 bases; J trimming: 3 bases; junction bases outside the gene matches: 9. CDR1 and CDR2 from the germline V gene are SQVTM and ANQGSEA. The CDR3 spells CSVADRDHNYEQYF. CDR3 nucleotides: TGCAGCGTTGCCGACAGGGACCACAACTACGAGCAGTACTTC.

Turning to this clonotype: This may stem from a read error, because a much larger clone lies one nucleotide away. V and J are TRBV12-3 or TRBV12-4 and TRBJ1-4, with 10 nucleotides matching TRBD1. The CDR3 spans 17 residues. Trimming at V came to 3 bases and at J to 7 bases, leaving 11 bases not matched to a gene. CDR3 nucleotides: TGTGCCAGCAGTTTGGAGGCGGGACAGGGGTCGGGTGAAAAACTGTTTTTT. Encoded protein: CASSLEAGQGSGEKLFF.

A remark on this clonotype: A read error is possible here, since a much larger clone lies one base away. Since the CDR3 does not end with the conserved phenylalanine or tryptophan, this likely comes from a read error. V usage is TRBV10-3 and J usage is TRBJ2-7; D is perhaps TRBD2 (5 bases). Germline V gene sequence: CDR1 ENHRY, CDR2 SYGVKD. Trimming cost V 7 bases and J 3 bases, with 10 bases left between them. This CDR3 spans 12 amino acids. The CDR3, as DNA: TGTGCCATCAAATCCAGCGGCTACGAGCAGTACTCC. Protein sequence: CAIKSSGYEQYS.

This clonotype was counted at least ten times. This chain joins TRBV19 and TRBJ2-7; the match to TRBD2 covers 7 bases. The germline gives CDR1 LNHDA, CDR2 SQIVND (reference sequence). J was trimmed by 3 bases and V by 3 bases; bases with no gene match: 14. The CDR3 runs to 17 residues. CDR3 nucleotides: TGTGCCAGTAGTATTCGCGGGAGTTGGGACCATTTCTACGAGCAGTACTTC. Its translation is CASSIRGSWDHFYEQYF.

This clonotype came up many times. The CDR3 DNA follows: TGTGCCAGCAGCACACTTCCGGGACTAGCGGGAGCCTCCTACGAGCAGTACTTC. It translates to CASSTLPGLAGASYEQYF. The chain links TRBV11-2 to TRBJ2-7, with 14 bases lining up with TRBD2. The J segment lost 0 bases and the V segment lost 5 bases, leaving 9 bases of the junction unmatched. Germline lookup yields CDR1 SGHAT and CDR2 FQNNGV. This CDR3 has 18 residues.

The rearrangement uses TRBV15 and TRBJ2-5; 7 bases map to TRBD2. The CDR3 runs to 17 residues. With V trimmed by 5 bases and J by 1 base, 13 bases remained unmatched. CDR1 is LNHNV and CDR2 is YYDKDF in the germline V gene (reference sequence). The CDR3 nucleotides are TGTGCCACCAGCGGAGGTGGGGCGGGAGTGGCCCAAGAGACCCAGTACTTC. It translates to CATSGGGAGVAQETQYF.

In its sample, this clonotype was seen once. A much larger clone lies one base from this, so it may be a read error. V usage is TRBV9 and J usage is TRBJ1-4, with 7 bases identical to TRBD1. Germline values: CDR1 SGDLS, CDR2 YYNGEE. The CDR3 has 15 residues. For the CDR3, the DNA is TGTGCCGGCAGCTTGGGACAGTCAACTAATGAAAAACTGTTTTTT. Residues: CAGSLGQSTNEKLFF.

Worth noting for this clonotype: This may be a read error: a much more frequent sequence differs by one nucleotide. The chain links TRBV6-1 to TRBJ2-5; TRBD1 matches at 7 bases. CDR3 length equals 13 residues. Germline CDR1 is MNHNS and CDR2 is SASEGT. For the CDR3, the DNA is TGTGCCAGCAGGGGACAGACCCAAGAGACCGAGTACTTC. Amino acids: CASRGQTQETEYF.